These 3 T cell receptor beta chains originate from one sample sequenced in a study of cytomegalovirus exposure and HLA in healthy donors. PCR employed 60 Vbeta and 13 Jbeta primers. Method: immunoSEQ multiplex PCR; TCRdb's copy keeps in-frame clones and lacks some. Here the sample spans 150,000 to 250,000 clones, around 86% being singletons. The specimen sequenced was PBMCs. The origin of the receptors is a woman in her fifties or sixties in good health and CMV-seropositive.

The CDR3 loop reads CASSELAGDQTQYF. The DNA for the CDR3 is TGTGCCAGCAGTGAACTAGCGGGAGATCAGACCCAGTACTTC. The chain is built from TRBV2 and TRBJ2-5; TRBD2 agrees at 10 bases. J gave up 6 bases and V 2 bases, and 3 bases lay outside the gene matches. This CDR3 is built from 14 residues. Germline CDR1 is SNHLY and CDR2 is FYNNEI.

The chain employs TRBV6-5 and TRBJ2-5; maybe TRBD1 (6 bases). With the DNA end fitting TRBJ2-7 better, the J assignment may be wrong. The CDR3 loop spans 15 amino acids. Per the germline V gene, CDR1 is MNHEY and CDR2 is SVGAGI. The CDR3 DNA follows: TGTGCCAGCAGCCGTTCCGGGACAAACACCTACGAGCAGTACTTC. This codes for CASSRSGTNTYEQYF.

The chain employs TRBV5-6 and TRBJ1-1, with 8 bases aligning to TRBD1. After removal of 3 bases from V and 5 bases from J, the junction contained 6 bases not matched to a gene. Germline V gives CDR1 SGHDT, CDR2 YYEEEE. The CDR3 covers 14 residues. CDR3 amino acids: CASSYGQGWTEAFF. As DNA, the CDR3 is TGTGCCAGCAGCTACGGACAGGGCTGGACTGAAGCTTTCTTT.